A single sample is the source of the 20 T cell receptor beta chains below, sequenced in a study of T cell repertoires in cytomegalovirus infection. No antigen is known for these receptors. TCRdb reanalysed the reads using MiXCR and keeps one entry per CDR3 protein. The sample has approximately 730,000 distinct CDR3 sequences, roughly a third seen once. The specimen comprised cultured PBMCs, sampled from culture after CMV antigen stimulation. All receptors derive from a human donor in good health (CMV status not recorded). Some clones in this sample may be carry-over from other donors' samples.

The V gene is TRBV6-8, the J gene TRBJ1-4, with D unresolved. Germline V gene lookup returns CDR1 MNHGY and CDR2 SAAAGT. The V and J ends lost 5 bases and 13 bases respectively, with 20 bases between them. This CDR3 has 14 amino acids. The CDR3 coding sequence is TGTGCCAGCAGTCGAACCTCCGGGCTCCCCGTACTGTTTTTT. This sequence encodes CASSRTSGLPVLFF.

The rearrangement joins TRBV7-9 to TRBJ1-2, with D unresolved. This CDR3 is built from 16 residues. V was pared by 1 base and J by 4 bases, with 16 bases between. The V gene's germline CDR1 is SEHNR and CDR2 FQNEAQ (reference sequence). In DNA, the CDR3 is TGTGCCAGCAGCTTAGAGGCCGCGGGAGTCGGCTATGGCTACACCTTC. Amino acids: CASSLEAAGVGYGYTF. Variable domain in full (rest from reference TRBV7-9 and TRBJ1-2): DTGVSQNPRHKITKRGQNVTFRCDPISEHNRLYWYRQTLGQGPEFLTYFQNEAQLEKSRLLSDRFSAERPKGSFSTLEIQRTEQGDSAMYLCASSLEAAGVGYGYTFGSGTRLTVV.

The genes are TRBV15 and TRBJ1-1, with TRBD1 matching over 9 bases. CDR1 is LNHNV and CDR2 is YYDKDF in the germline V gene (reference sequence). The V and J ends lost 5 bases and 8 bases, in that order; junction bases with no gene match: 9. The CDR3 contains 14 residues. The CDR3 here is CATSGGQGLLEAFF. CDR3 nucleotides: TGTGCCACCAGCGGGGGACAGGGCTTATTGGAAGCTTTCTTT.

The rearrangement joins TRBV6-2 or TRBV6-3 to TRBJ1-2, with no clear D. Trimming removed 7 bases from V and 8 bases from J, with 17 bases in between. The CDR3 consists of 13 residues. The germline CDR1 and CDR2 sequences are MNHEY and SVGEGT. The CDR3 sequence: CASTDTAAGGYTF. CDR3 DNA sequence: TGTGCCAGCACCGATACAGCGGCAGGAGGCTACACCTTC.

J is TRBJ2-1 and V is TRBV9; D remains ambiguous. There are 16 residues in the CDR3. The V and J ends lost 0 bases and 4 bases respectively, with 14 bases between them. Germline-derived CDR1 and CDR2 are SGDLS and YYNGEE. The CDR3 coding sequence is TGTGCCAGCAGCGTAGGAGGCGGTGTTTCTTACAATGAGCAGTTCTTC. As protein: CASSVGGGVSYNEQFF.

This sequence joins TRBV7-2 and TRBJ2-2, with no clear D. Germline V gene lookup returns CDR1 SGHTA and CDR2 FQGNSA. The CDR3 is 15 residues long. Between the trimmed V and J ends, which lost 5 bases and 0 bases, there was a span of 10 bases. The CDR3 reads CASSTPLSNTGELFF. As DNA, the CDR3 is TGTGCCAGCAGCACCCCACTTTCGAACACCGGGGAGCTGTTTTTT.

In this sample, this clonotype turned up a few times. The rearrangement links TRBV19 to TRBJ2-3; no clear D. This CDR3 has 15 amino acids. Trimming shortened V by 1 base and J by 3 bases, and 11 bases separated the two germline ends. Germline V gives CDR1 LNHDA, CDR2 SQIVND (reference sequence). The CDR3: CASSIGSYGTDTQYF. The CDR3 DNA is TGTGCCAGTAGTATAGGGAGCTACGGTACAGATACGCAGTATTTT.

This clonotype was seen only a few times. This rearrangement joins TRBV19 to TRBJ2-5; 7 bases agree with TRBD2. The junction had 12 bases not matched to a gene; V was cut back by 8 bases and J by 9 bases. The CDR3 has 13 amino acids. Germline V lookup: CDR1 LNHDA, CDR2 SQIVND (reference sequence). CDR3 in amino acids: CASSGAGPRAQYF. The CDR3 region has the DNA TGTGCCAGTTCCGGAGCGGGGCCCAGGGCCCAGTACTTC.

This chain joins TRBV7-2 and TRBJ2-3; weak D call: TRBD2 (6 bases). The CDR3 loop spans 17 amino acids. Germline CDR1 is SGHTA and CDR2 is FQGNSA. V was shortened by 4 bases and J by 3 bases, with 20 bases between the two germline ends. The CDR3 reads CASSSPPFGSETDTQYF. The CDR3 DNA reads TGTGCCAGCAGCTCTCCCCCTTTCGGGAGCGAGACAGATACGCAGTATTTT. The variable domain in full, completed from reference TRBV7-2 and TRBJ2-3, reads GAGVSQSPSNKVTEKGKDVELRCDPISGHTALYWYRQSLGQGLEFLIYFQGNSAPDKSGLPSDRFSAERTGGSVSTLTIQRTQQEDSAVYLCASSSPPFGSETDTQYFGPGTRLTVL.

A few counts support this clonotype. The V gene is TRBV7-9, the J gene TRBJ2-3; 10 positions agree with TRBD2. Trimming removed 2 bases from V and 1 base from J; junction bases left unmatched: 9. The CDR3 covers 18 residues. Germline V gene data show CDR1 as SEHNR and CDR2 as FQNEAQ (reference sequence). The CDR3, as DNA: TGTGCCAGCAGCTTACGAGCGGGGGGGCCAATGGGCACAGATACGCAGTATTTT. Residues: CASSLRAGGPMGTDTQYF.

The chain carries TRBV7-9 and TRBJ2-1, with D uncertain. The CDR3 covers 13 residues. The germline gives CDR1 SEHNR, CDR2 FQNEAQ (reference sequence). V gave up 4 bases and J gave up 6 bases, with 10 bases separating them. CDR3 amino acids: CASSYLGSNEQFF. CDR3 DNA: TGTGCCAGCAGCTACCTGGGTAGCAATGAGCAGTTCTTC.

The chain couples TRBV7-8 to TRBJ1-2; D call uncertain. The CDR3 covers 15 residues. Germline CDR1 is SGHVS and CDR2 is FQNEAQ. The ends were cut back, 0 bases at V and 6 bases at J, with 14 bases in the middle. Written as DNA, the CDR3 is TGTGCCAGCAGCTTAGCTACCGCCCCCCGAGATGGCTACACCTTC. Its protein is CASSLATAPRDGYTF.

In this sample, this clonotype turned up a few times. The chain recombines TRBV14 with TRBJ2-1, with D unresolved. V shed 4 bases and J shed 4 bases, with 23 bases lying between them. Germline V CDR1 and CDR2: SGHDN, FVKESK. The CDR3 totals 18 residues. The CDR3 is CASSLDAGPVRSYNEQFF. For the CDR3, the DNA is TGTGCCAGCAGCCTGGATGCCGGCCCGGTACGGTCATACAATGAGCAGTTCTTC. Full variable domain (outside the CDR3, taken from reference TRBV14 and TRBJ2-1): EAGVTQFPSHSVIEKGQTVTLRCDPISGHDNLYWYRRVMGKEIKFLLHFVKESKQDESGMPNNRFLAERTGGTYSTLKVQPAELEDSGVYFCASSLDAGPVRSYNEQFFGPGTRLTVL.

This clonotype has a handful of counts. This rearrangement joins TRBV6-2 or TRBV6-3 to TRBJ2-5, with D maybe TRBD2 (6 bases). The CDR3 runs 14 residues. Germline CDR1 is MNHEY and CDR2 is SVGEGT. V lost 5 bases to trimming and J lost 2 bases, with 12 bases between them. CDR3 loop: CASSDSGPQETQYF. The CDR3 DNA reads TGTGCCAGCAGTGATAGCGGCCCGCAAGAGACCCAGTACTTC.

The J gene is TRBJ2-7, the V gene TRBV10-3; 9 nucleotides agree with TRBD2. CDR3 length: 15 amino acids. After removal of 0 bases from V and 5 bases from J, the junction contained 5 bases not matched to a gene. Per germline, CDR1 ENHRY and CDR2 SYGVKD. CDR3 nucleotide sequence: TGTGCCATCAGTGAGTCGGCGGGAGGGCGCGACGAGCAGTACTTC. Amino acid sequence: CAISESAGGRDEQYF.

This clonotype has more than one count but fewer than ten. The chain is built from TRBV11-2 and TRBJ2-3; possible D gene TRBD1, 6 bases. Between the trimmed V and J ends, which lost 2 bases and 3 bases, there was a span of 15 bases. CDR1 SGHAT and CDR2 FQNNGV come from the germline V gene. The CDR3 length is 16 residues. CDR3 region: CASSLQPDQGTDTQYF. The CDR3 region has the DNA TGTGCCAGCAGCTTACAACCGGACCAGGGGACAGATACGCAGTATTTT.

This clonotype was seen a handful of times. The chain combines TRBV12-3 or TRBV12-4 with TRBJ1-2; weak D call: TRBD1 (5 bases). The CDR3 is made up of 14 amino acids. V lost 5 bases and J 3 bases, leaving 13 bases between the germline ends. CDR3 protein: CASSPGGLDYGYTF. CDR3 sequence (DNA): TGTGCCAGCAGTCCCGGGGGATTAGACTATGGCTACACCTTC.

This clonotype was observed once. As DNA, the CDR3 is TGTGCGACTGCAGGTGCCTTTGGAAACACCATATATTTT. Its protein product is CATAGAFGNTIYF. This chain joins TRBV19 and TRBJ1-3; D not certain. The CDR3 sequence is 13 residues long. The germline V gene encodes CDR1 LNHDA and CDR2 SQIVND (reference sequence).

V and J are TRBV7-8 and TRBJ1-4; tentatively, D is TRBD1 (6 bases). The germline V gene has CDR1 SGHVS and CDR2 FQNEAQ. This CDR3 spans 18 amino acids. V gave up 4 bases and J gave up 3 bases, with 21 bases separating them. In DNA form, the CDR3 reads TGTGCCAGCAGCTCGGGACTAGCGGGGGGGCAGGCTAATGAAAAACTGTTTTTT. It codes for CASSSGLAGGQANEKLFF.

This clonotype was seen only a few times. The CDR3, as DNA: TGCAGTGCGAGAAGAGATGAAAAACTGTTTTTT. This sequence encodes CSARRDEKLFF. V and J are TRBV20-1 and TRBJ1-4; D is ambiguous. With 6 bases removed from V and 6 bases from J, the gap between germline ends came to 8 bases. The CDR3 loop spans 11 amino acids. Germline CDR1 reads DFQATT; CDR2 reads SNEGSKA (reference sequence).